The rows below give T cell receptor beta chains drawn from one sample of a study of cytomegalovirus exposure and HLA in healthy donors. The protocol was immunoSEQ multiplex PCR, while the TCRdb copy is restricted to in-frame clones and leaves out a portion. The table has around 110,000 clones, about three quarters seen once. The material sequenced was PBMCs. These receptors were collected from a man aged 30 to 39 in good health and CMV-seronegative. Each CDR3 is given with its conserved first and last residue. D genes are given only for firm matches. Clone size, where shown, is once, few, many, or a class for clones that have expanded.

d_gene	abundance	v_gene	j_gene	CDR3nt	CDR3aa
NA	few	TRBV9	TRBJ2-5	TGTGCCAGCAGCGTAGGGGTCCAAGGGGGGGGAGAGACCCAGTACTTC	CASSVGVQGGGETQYF
TRBD1	NA	TRBV6-6	TRBJ1-2	TGTGCCAGCAGTTACTCGACAGGGACAGGGGTCTACACCTTC	CASSYSTGTGVYTF
TRBD2	NA	TRBV7-9	TRBJ2-7	TGTGCCAGCAGGGGGACTAGCGGGAGTGAGCAGTACTTC	CASRGTSGSEQYF
TRBD1	few	TRBV4-2	TRBJ2-5	TGTGCCAGCAGCCAAAGGGGCACAGGGGGGCAAGAGACCCAGTACTTC	CASSQRGTGGQETQYF
NA	NA	TRBV10-2	TRBJ2-1	TGCGCCAGCATGGATTGGGGGCGCAACAATGAGCAGTTCTTC	CASMDWGRNNEQFF
TRBD2	few	TRBV27	TRBJ2-1	TGTGCCAGCAACGTGGGCGGGGGGGTGTTAGGGCAGTTCTTC	CASNVGGGVLGQFF
NA	NA	TRBV5-1	TRBJ2-3	TGCGCCAGCAGCCTGGTACAGACTAGGTGGATCAATACGCAGTATTTT	CASSLVQTRWINTQYF
TRBD2	NA	TRBV7-6	TRBJ2-7	TGTGCCAGCAGCGACCTAAGCGGGATCCGCCCCTACGAGCAGTACTTC	CASSDLSGIRPYEQYF
NA	few	TRBV10-2	TRBJ2-7	TGCGCCAGCAGTTTACTAGTTCCCTCCTACGAGCAGTACTTC	CASSLLVPSYEQYF
TRBD2	NA	TRBV5-6	TRBJ2-1	TGTGCCAGCAGCTTGCCCCGGGGAGGGGCGTTTGAGCAGTTCTTC	CASSLPRGGAFEQFF
NA	few	TRBV6-6	TRBJ1-1	TGTGCCAGCCATACAGGGATGGACACTGAAGCTTTCTTT	CASHTGMDTEAFF
NA	few	TRBV28	TRBJ2-7	TGTGCCAGCCGAAAAACGGGAGCTGCAGGCGAGCAGTACTTC	CASRKTGAAGEQYF
NA	NA	TRBV9	TRBJ1-1	TGTGCCAGCAGCGTAGACTTCGACAGTATGAACACTGAAGCTTTCTTT	CASSVDFDSMNTEAFF
NA	NA	TRBV6-6	TRBJ2-1	TGTGCCAGCAGTTACAGGGGCCCCTACAATGAGCAGTTCTTC	CASSYRGPYNEQFF
NA	NA	TRBV18	TRBJ2-7	TGTGCCAGCTCACCCGGGGGAAACATGGCGTCCGAGCAGTACTTC	CASSPGGNMASEQYF
TRBD2	NA	TRBV19	TRBJ2-7	TGTGCCAGTAGTCGCGGGACTAGCGGAAGGGCTGAAGAGCAGTACTTC	CASSRGTSGRAEEQYF
TRBD1	once	TRBV9	TRBJ2-3	TGTGCCAGCAGCCTGGGACAGGGGGCGGGAGATACGCAGTATTTT	CASSLGQGAGDTQYF
TRBD1	NA	TRBV27	TRBJ2-2	TGTGCCAGCAGTTTATGGGTAGGACAGGGGGCTAGCACCGGGGAGCTGTTTTTT	CASSLWVGQGASTGELFF
NA	NA	TRBV21-1	TRBJ2-7	TGTGCCAGCAGCAAAGAGGGCGGGCGGTACGAGCAGTACTTC	CASSKEGGRYEQYF
TRBD2	NA	TRBV25-1	TRBJ2-5	TGTGCCAGCCGATGGACTAGCGGGAGAGGAGAGACCCAGTACTTC	CASRWTSGRGETQYF
TRBD1	NA	TRBV7-8	TRBJ1-3	TGTGCCAGCAGCTCGACAGGGACCTCTGGAAACACCATATATTTT	CASSSTGTSGNTIYF
NA	NA	TRBV28	TRBJ1-6	TGTGCCAGCAGTAGACAGCGCATGTTAGCCCTCCACTTT	CASSRQRMLALHF
NA	NA	TRBV29-1	TRBJ1-1	TGCAGCGTTGAAAGGACAGAGATGAACACTGAAGCTTTCTTT	CSVERTEMNTEAFF
TRBD2	few	TRBV2	TRBJ2-7	TGTGCCAGCAGTGTGCGGGAGGGCCCCTACGAGCAGTACTTC	CASSVREGPYEQYF
TRBD1	few	TRBV5-1	TRBJ1-4	TGCGCCAGCAGCCCAGACAGGGGAGCTAATGAAAAACTGTTTTTT	CASSPDRGANEKLFF
NA	NA	TRBV4-1	TRBJ1-5	TGCGCCAGCAGCCAAGAGGGGTCAGGGAAGCCCCAGCATTTT	CASSQEGSGKPQHF
TRBD1	NA	TRBV5-6	TRBJ2-7	TGTGCCAGCAGCGAAACGGGACAGGCCTACGAGCAGTACTTC	CASSETGQAYEQYF
NA	NA	TRBV28	TRBJ1-2	TGTGCCAGCACCTTCATTGGGGGGGCTTATGGCTACACCTTC	CASTFIGGAYGYTF
NA	NA	TRBV18	TRBJ2-5	TGTGCCAGCTCACTGCGTGCAGGAGAGACCCAGTACTTC	CASSLRAGETQYF
NA	NA	TRBV19	TRBJ1-5	TGTGCCAGTAGTATCCGGGGTGATCAGCCCCAGCATTTT	CASSIRGDQPQHF
TRBD1	NA	TRBV7-6	TRBJ2-3	TGTGCCAGCAGCTTTGGACAGGGGTCAGATACGCAGTATTTT	CASSFGQGSDTQYF
NA	NA	TRBV5-1	TRBJ2-3	TGCGCCAGCAGCTTGAGTACTACCCTCCCACTCACAGATACGCAGTATTTT	CASSLSTTLPLTDTQYF
TRBD2	NA	TRBV11-3	TRBJ2-1	TGTGCCAGCAGCTTAGGCAACGGGGGGGCAGTCGATGAGCAGTTCTTC	CASSLGNGGAVDEQFF
TRBD2	few	TRBV29-1	TRBJ2-1	TGCAGCGTTGCGGGCACTAGCGGGAGTGTCTCCTACAATGAGCAGTTCTTC	CSVAGTSGSVSYNEQFF
TRBD2	NA	TRBV5-1	TRBJ2-3	TGCGCCAGCAGCTTGGCCTACGCGGGAGGAGGAACAGATACGCAGTATTTT	CASSLAYAGGGTDTQYF
TRBD1	NA	TRBV11-2	TRBJ2-3	TGTGCCAGCAGCTCCTGGACAGGGTCAGACACAGATACGCAGTATTTT	CASSSWTGSDTDTQYF
TRBD2	NA	TRBV30	TRBJ2-5	TGTGCCTGGAGTGTAAAGCGACTAGCTCATCTCGAGACCCAGTACTTC	CAWSVKRLAHLETQYF
NA	NA	TRBV27	TRBJ1-2	TGTGCCAGCAGTTTAGTTCGGGAAAACTATGGCTACACCTTC	CASSLVRENYGYTF